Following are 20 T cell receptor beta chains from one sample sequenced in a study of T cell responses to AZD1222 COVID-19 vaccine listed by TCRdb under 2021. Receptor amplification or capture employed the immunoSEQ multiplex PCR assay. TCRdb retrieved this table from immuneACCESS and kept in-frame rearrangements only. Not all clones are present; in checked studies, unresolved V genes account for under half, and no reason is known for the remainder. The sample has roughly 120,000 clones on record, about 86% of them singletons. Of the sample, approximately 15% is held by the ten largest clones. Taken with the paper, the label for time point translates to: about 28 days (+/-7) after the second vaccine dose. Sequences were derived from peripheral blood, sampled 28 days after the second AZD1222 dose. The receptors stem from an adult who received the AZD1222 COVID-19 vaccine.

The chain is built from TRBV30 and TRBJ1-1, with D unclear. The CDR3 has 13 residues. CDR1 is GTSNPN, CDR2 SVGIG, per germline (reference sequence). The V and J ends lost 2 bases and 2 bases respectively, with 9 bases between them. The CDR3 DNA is TGTGCCTGGAGTTGGAGACGTAACACTGAAGCTTTCTTT. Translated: CAWSWRRNTEAFF.

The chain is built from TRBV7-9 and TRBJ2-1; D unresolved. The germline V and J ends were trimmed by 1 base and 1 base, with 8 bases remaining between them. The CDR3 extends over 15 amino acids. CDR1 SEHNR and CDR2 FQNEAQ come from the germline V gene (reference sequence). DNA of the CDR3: TGTGCCAGCAGCTTAGGGAGTTTTTCCTACAATGAGCAGTTCTTC. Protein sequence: CASSLGSFSYNEQFF.

The CDR3 loop is CSVAGGTNSPLHF. The CDR3 DNA reads as TGCAGCGTCGCCGGGGGAACCAACTCACCCCTCCACTTT. The V call is TRBV29-1, the J call TRBJ1-6, with a tentative D call TRBD1 (5 bases). Trimming removed 6 bases at V and 10 bases at J, with 16 bases between. CDR1 and CDR2 from the germline V gene are SQVTM and ANQGSEA. CDR3 length equals 13 residues.

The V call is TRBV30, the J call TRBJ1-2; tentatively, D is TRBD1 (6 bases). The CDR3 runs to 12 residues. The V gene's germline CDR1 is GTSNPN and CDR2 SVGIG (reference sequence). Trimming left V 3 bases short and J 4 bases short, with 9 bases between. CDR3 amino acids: CAWSTGAYGYTF. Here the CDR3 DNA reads TGTGCCTGGAGCACGGGGGCCTATGGCTACACCTTC.

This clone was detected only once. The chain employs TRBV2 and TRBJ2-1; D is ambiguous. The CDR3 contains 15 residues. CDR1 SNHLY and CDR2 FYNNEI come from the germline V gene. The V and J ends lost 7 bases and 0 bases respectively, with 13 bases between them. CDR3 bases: TGTGCCAGCATCGGGTACCGCGGCTCCTACAATGAGCAGTTCTTC. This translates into CASIGYRGSYNEQFF. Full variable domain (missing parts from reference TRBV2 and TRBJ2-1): EPEVTQTPSHQVTQMGQEVILRCVPISNHLYFYWYRQILGQKVEFLVSFYNNEISEKSEIFDDQFSVERPDGSNFTLKIRSTKLEDSAMYFCASIGYRGSYNEQFFGPGTRLTVL.

Written as DNA, the CDR3 is TGTGCCAGCACCACACTAGCGGAAAACACAGATACGCAGTATTTT. Translating it yields CASTTLAENTDTQYF. The genes are TRBV25-1 and TRBJ2-3, with 8 bases identical to TRBD2. J was trimmed by 2 bases and V by 7 bases; bases with no gene match: 8. The CDR3 is made up of 15 amino acids. The V gene's germline CDR1 is MGHDK and CDR2 SYGVNS.

The CDR3 loop is CASRGDSYEQYF. The CDR3 nucleotides read TGTGCCAGCAGAGGAGACAGCTACGAGCAGTACTTC. The genes are TRBV7-2 and TRBJ2-7, with D perhaps TRBD1 (5 bases). V lost 6 bases to trimming and J lost 3 bases, with 9 bases between them. This CDR3 spans 12 amino acids. CDR1 is SGHTA, CDR2 FQGNSA, per germline.

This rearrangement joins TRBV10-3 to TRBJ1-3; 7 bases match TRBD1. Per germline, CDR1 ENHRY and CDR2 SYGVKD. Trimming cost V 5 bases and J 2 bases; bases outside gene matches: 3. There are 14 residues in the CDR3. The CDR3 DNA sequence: TGTGCCATCAGTCAGACAGGGACTGGAAACACCATATATTTT. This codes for CAISQTGTGNTIYF.

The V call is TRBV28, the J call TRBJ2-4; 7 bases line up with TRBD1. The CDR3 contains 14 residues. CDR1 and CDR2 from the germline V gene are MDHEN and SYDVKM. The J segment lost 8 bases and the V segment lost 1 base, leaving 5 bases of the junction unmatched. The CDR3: CASSLSTGEYIQYF. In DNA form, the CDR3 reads TGTGCCAGCAGTTTATCCACAGGGGAATACATTCAGTACTTC.

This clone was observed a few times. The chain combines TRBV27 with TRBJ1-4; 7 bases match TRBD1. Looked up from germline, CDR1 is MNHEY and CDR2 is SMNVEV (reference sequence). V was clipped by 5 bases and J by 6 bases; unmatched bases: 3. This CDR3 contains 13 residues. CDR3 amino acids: CASSKGQDEKLFF. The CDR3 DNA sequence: TGTGCCAGCAGTAAAGGACAGGATGAAAAACTGTTTTTT.

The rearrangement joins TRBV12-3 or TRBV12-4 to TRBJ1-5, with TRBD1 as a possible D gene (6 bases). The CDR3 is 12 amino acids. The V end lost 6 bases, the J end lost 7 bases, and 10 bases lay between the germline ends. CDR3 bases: TGTGCCAGCAGCGACGGACAGCAGCCCCAGCATTTT. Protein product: CASSDGQQPQHF.

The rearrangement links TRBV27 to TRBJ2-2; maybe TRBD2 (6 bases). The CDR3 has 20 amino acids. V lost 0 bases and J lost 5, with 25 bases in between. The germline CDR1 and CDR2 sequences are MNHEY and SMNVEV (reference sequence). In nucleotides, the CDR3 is TGTGCCAGCAGTTTATCAGCCTCCCGGGGTCTCGGGGCGGGGACCGGGGAGCTGTTTTTT. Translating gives CASSLSASRGLGAGTGELFF.

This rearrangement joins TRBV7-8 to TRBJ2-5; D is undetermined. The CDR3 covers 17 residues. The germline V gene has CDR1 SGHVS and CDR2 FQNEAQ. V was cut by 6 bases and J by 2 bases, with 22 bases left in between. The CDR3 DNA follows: TGTGCCAGCAGTTACGCGCCGGGCCCTCTTACTCAAGAGACCCAGTACTTC. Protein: CASSYAPGPLTQETQYF.

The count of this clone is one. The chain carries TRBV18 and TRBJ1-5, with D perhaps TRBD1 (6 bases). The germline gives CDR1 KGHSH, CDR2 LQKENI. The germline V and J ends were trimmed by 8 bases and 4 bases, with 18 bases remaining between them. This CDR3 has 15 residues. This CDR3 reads CASQEQGRSNQPQHF. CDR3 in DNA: TGTGCCAGCCAGGAGCAGGGGCGATCGAATCAGCCCCAGCATTTT.

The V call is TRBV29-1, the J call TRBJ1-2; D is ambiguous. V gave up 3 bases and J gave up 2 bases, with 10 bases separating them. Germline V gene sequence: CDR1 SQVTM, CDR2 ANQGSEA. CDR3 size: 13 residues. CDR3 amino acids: CSVEEQDNYGYTF. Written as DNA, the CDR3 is TGCAGCGTTGAGGAACAAGACAACTATGGCTACACCTTC.

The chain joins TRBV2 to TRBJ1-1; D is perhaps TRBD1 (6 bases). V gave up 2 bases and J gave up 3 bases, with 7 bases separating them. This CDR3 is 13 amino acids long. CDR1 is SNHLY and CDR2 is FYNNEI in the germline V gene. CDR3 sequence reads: CASSEQGYTEAFF. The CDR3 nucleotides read TGTGCCAGCAGTGAACAGGGGTACACTGAAGCTTTCTTT.

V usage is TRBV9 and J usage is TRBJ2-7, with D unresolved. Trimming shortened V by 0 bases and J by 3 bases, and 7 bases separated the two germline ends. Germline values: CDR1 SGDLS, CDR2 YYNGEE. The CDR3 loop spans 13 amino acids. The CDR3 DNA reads TGTGCCAGCAGCGTAGACAGTGGCTACGAGCAGTACTTC. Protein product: CASSVDSGYEQYF. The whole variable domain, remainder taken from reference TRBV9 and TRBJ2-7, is DSGVTQTPKHLITATGQRVTLRCSPRSGDLSVYWYQQSLDQGLQFLIQYYNGEERAKGNILERFSAQQFPDLHSELNLSSLELGDSALYFCASSVDSGYEQYFGPGTRLTVT.

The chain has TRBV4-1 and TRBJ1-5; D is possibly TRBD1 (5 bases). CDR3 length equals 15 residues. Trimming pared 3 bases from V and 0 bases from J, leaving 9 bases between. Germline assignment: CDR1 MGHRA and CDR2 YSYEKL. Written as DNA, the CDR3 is TGCGCCAGCAGCCAGGGGCTGTATAGCAATCAGCCCCAGCATTTT. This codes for CASSQGLYSNQPQHF.

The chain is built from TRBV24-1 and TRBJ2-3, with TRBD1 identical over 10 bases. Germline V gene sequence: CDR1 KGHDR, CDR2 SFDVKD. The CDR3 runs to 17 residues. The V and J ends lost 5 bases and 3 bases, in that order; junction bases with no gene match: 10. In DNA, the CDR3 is TGTGCCACCAGTGCCCCCTCCGGGACAGGGGATACAGATACGCAGTATTTT. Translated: CATSAPSGTGDTDTQYF.

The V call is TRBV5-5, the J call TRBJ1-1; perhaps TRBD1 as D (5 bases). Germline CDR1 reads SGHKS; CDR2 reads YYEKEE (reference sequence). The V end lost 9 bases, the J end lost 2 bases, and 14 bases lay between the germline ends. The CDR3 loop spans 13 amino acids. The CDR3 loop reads CATQWTPNTEAFF. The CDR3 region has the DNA TGTGCCACCCAATGGACACCCAACACTGAAGCTTTCTTT.